This T cell receptor (beta chain) was identified in a study of technical replicates of blood from a handful of donors. Germline V CDR1 and CDR2: SEHNR, FQNEAQ (reference sequence). The CDR3 spans 13 residues. Trimming took off 3 bases at V and 5 bases at J, with 10 bases between the two ends. Repertoires were generated with immunoSEQ multiplex PCR, while TCRdb's copy carries only in-frame clones and drops some. Of about 62,000 clones in the sample, 80% to 90% were seen once. The gene calls are TRBV7-9 and TRBJ1-1; D is undetermined. Sequencing was performed on PBMCs. This TCR was recovered from a human donor in good health. Some clones in this sample may be carry-over from other donors' samples. CDR3 in amino acids: CASSFRGRTEAFF. The CDR3 region has the DNA TGTGCCAGCAGCTTTCGAGGGAGAACTGAAGCTTTCTTT. Using reference TRBV7-9 and TRBJ1-1 for the parts outside the CDR3, the full variable domain is DTGVSQNPRHKITKRGQNVTFRCDPISEHNRLYWYRQTLGQGPEFLTYFQNEAQLEKSRLLSDRFSAERPKGSFSTLEIQRTEQGDSAMYLCASSFRGRTEAFFGQGTRLTVV.